The source of this TCR beta chain is a study of preoperative IRX-2 immunotherapy in early breast cancer. Produced via immunoSEQ multiplex PCR; TCRdb's table is partial and in-frame only. The repertoire has roughly 93,000 clones, about nine tenths of them found once; the top ten carry over 2%. Treatment indicated: preoperative locoregional IRX-2 cytokine immunotherapy. This phase Ib study tested locoregional IRX-2 cytokine immunotherapy given before surgery. V shed 6 bases, J shed 3 bases, and the junction held 16 bases outside the gene matches. The CDR3 has 17 amino acids. The V gene's germline CDR1 is SQVTM and CDR2 ANQGSEA.

The sequence derives from a human donor with breast cancer. The chain combines TRBV29-1 with TRBJ2-1; 8 nucleotides line up with TRBD1. Sequenced here: tumor tissue, sampled after IRX-2 immunotherapy. The CDR3 bases are TGCAGCGTGGTCCGGGACAGGCCCCCCGCCGGCTACAATGAGCAGTTCTTC. Amino acid sequence: CSVVRDRPPAGYNEQFF.